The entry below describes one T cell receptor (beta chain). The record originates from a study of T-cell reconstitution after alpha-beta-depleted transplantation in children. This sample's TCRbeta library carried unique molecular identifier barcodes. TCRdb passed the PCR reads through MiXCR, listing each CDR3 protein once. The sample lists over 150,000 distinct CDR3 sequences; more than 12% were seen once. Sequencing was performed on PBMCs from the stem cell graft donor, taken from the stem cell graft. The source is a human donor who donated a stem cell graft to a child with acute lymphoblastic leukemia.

The CDR3 sequence is CASSFTGAEQETQYF. The CDR3, as DNA: TGCGCCAGCAGCTTTACCGGGGCAGAACAAGAGACCCAGTACTTC. This chain joins TRBV5-1 and TRBJ2-5; TRBD1 or TRBD2 may be the D gene (5 bases each). This CDR3 has 15 residues. The V gene lost 2 bases and the J gene lost 2 bases, with 13 bases spanning the gap. From germline, CDR1 is SGHRS and CDR2 YFSETQ.